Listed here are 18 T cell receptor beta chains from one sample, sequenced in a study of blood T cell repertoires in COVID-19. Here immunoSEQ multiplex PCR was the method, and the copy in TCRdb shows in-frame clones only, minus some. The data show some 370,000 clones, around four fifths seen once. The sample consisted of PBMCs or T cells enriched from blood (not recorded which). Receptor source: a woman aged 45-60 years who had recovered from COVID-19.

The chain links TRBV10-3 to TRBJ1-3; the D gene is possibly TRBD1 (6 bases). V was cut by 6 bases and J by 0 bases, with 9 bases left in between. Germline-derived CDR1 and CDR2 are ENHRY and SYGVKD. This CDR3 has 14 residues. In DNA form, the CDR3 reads TGTGCCATCAGCCGGGACAACTCTGGAAACACCATATATTTT. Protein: CAISRDNSGNTIYF.

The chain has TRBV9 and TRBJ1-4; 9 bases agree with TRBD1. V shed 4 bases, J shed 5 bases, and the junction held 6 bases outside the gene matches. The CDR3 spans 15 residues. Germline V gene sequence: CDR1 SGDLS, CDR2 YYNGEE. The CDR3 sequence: CASSSWTGANEKLFF. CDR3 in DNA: TGTGCCAGCAGCTCATGGACAGGGGCCAATGAAAAACTGTTTTTT.

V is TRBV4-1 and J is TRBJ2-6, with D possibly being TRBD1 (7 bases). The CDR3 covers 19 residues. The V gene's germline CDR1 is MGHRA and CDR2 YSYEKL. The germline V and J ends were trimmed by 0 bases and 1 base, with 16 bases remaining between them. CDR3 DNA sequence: TGCGCCAGCAGCCAAGACAGGGGGGTAGATGGGTCTGGGGCCAACGTCCTGACTTTC. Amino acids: CASSQDRGVDGSGANVLTF.

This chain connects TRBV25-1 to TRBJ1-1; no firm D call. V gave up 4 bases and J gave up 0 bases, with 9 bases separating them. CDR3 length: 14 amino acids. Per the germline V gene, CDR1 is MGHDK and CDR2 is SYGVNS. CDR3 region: CASSGSPVNTEAFF. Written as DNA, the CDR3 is TGTGCCAGCAGTGGGAGTCCGGTGAACACTGAAGCTTTCTTT.

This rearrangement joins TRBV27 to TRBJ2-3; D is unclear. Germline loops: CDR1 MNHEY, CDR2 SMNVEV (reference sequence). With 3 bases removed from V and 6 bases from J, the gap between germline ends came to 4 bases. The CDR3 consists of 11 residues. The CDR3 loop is CASSFLDTQYF. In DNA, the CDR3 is TGTGCCAGCAGTTTCCTCGATACGCAGTATTTT.

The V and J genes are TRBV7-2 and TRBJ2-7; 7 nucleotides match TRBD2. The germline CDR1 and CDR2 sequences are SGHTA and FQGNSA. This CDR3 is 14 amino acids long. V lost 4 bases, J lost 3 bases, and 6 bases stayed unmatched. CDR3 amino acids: CASSSPAGVYEQYF. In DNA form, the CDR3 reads TGTGCCAGCAGCTCCCCGGCGGGAGTCTACGAGCAGTACTTC.

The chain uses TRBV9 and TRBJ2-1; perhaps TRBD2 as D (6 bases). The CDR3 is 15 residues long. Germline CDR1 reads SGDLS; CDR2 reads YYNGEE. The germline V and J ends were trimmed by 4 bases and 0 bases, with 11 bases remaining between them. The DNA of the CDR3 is TGTGCCAGCAGCCCCGCGGGAAGCTCCTACAATGAGCAGTTCTTC. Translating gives CASSPAGSSYNEQFF.

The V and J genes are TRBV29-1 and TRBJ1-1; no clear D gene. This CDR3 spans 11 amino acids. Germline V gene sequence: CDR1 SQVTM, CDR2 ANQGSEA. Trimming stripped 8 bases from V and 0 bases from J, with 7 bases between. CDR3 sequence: CSCRVNTEAFF. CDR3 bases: TGCAGCTGCCGGGTGAACACTGAAGCTTTCTTT.

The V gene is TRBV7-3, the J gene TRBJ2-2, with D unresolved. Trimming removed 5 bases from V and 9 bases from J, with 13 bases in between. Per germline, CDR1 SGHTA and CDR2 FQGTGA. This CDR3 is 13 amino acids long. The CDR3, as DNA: TGTGCCAGCAGCCCTGGGCCGTCCTGGGAGCTGTTTTTT. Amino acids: CASSPGPSWELFF. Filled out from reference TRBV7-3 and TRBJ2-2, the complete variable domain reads GAGVSQTPSNKVTEKGKYVELRCDPISGHTALYWYRQSLGQGPEFLIYFQGTGAADDSGLPNDRFFAVRPEGSVSTLKIQRTERGDSAVYLCASSPGPSWELFFGEGSRLTVL.

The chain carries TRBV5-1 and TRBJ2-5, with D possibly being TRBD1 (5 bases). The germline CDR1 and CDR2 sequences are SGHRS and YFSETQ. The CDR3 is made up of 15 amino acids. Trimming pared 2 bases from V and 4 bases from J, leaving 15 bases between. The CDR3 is CASSLSSQGAETQYF. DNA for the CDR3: TGCGCCAGCAGCTTATCTTCACAAGGGGCAGAGACCCAGTACTTC.

The CDR3: CASSQDMPARQANSPLHF. The CDR3 region has the DNA TGTGCCAGCAGCCAAGATATGCCAGCAAGACAGGCGAATTCACCCCTCCACTTT. The chain links TRBV3-1 (or the pseudogene TRBV3-2) to TRBJ1-6, with D perhaps matching TRBD1 (6 bases). The CDR3 length is 18 residues. Between the trimmed V and J ends, which lost 0 bases and 7 bases, there was a span of 19 bases. Germline assignment: CDR1 LGHDT and CDR2 YNNKEL (reference sequence).

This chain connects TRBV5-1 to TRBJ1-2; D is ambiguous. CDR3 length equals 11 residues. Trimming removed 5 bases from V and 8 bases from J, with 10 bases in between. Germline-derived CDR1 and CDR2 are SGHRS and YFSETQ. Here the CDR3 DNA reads TGCGCCAGCAGAGACCGCGGGGGCTACACCTTC. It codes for CASRDRGGYTF.

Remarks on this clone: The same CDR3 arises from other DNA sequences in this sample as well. The DNA for the CDR3 is TGTGCCAGCAGTTTGGCGGGAGGGCCGGGGGAGCAGTACTTC. Amino acid sequence: CASSLAGGPGEQYF. The chain recombines TRBV27 with TRBJ2-7; 9 bases are shared with TRBD2. This CDR3 has 14 amino acids. Germline V gene lookup returns CDR1 MNHEY and CDR2 SMNVEV (reference sequence). After removal of 3 bases from V and 7 bases from J, the junction contained 7 bases not matched to a gene.

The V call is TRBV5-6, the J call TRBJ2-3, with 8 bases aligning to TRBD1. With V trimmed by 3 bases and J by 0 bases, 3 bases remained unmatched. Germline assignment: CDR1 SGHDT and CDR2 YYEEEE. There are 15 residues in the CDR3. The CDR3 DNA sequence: TGTGCCAGCAGCTCGGGACAGGCGAGCACAGATACGCAGTATTTT. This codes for CASSSGQASTDTQYF.

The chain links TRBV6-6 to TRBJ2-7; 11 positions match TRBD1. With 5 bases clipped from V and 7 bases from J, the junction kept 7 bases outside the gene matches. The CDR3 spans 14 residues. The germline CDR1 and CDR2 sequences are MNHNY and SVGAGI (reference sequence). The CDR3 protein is CASSTGQGVKEQYF. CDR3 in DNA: TGTGCCAGCAGTACGGGACAGGGGGTTAAGGAGCAGTACTTC.

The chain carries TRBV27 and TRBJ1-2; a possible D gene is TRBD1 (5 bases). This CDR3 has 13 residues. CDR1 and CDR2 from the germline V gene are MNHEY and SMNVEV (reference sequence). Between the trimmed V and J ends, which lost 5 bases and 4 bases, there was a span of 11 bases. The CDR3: CASSRQPSYGYTF. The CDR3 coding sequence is TGTGCCAGCAGTCGACAGCCTAGCTATGGCTACACCTTC.

The CDR3 sequence is CASSYQGGAGNEQFF. CDR3 nucleotide sequence: TGTGCCAGCAGCTACCAGGGGGGCGCAGGGAATGAGCAGTTCTTC. The genes are TRBV5-4 and TRBJ2-1; tentative D call: TRBD1 (7 bases). Germline CDR1 is SGHNT and CDR2 is YYREEE (reference sequence). V shed 3 bases and J shed 7 bases, with 17 bases lying between them. The CDR3 spans 15 residues.

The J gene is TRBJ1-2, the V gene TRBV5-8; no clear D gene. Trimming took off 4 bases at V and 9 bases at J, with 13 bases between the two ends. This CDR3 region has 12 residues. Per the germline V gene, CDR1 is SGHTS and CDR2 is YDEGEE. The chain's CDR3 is CASSGLPPSYTF. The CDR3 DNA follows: TGTGCCAGCAGCGGTCTTCCCCCTAGCTACACCTTC.